The 31 T cell receptor beta chains below were found in one sample sequenced in a study of T cell responses to AZD1222 COVID-19 vaccine. TCRdb's table, derived via immunoSEQ multiplex PCR, lists solely in-frame clones and lacks some. In the table there are some 160,000 clones, around nine tenths of which are singletons. This specimen consisted of peripheral blood, obtained 28 days after the second AZD1222 dose. Receptors were obtained from an adult who received the AZD1222 COVID-19 vaccine.

This clone was seen only once. This chain connects TRBV4-2 to TRBJ2-7; 8 bases line up with TRBD1. The length of the CDR3 is 16 residues. V lost 3 bases, J lost 3 bases, and 10 bases stayed unmatched. The germline CDR1 and CDR2 sequences are LGHNA and YNFKEQ. CDR3 sequence reads: CASSQAAGTGFYEQYF. In DNA form, the CDR3 reads TGTGCCAGCAGCCAGGCGGCCGGGACAGGTTTCTACGAGCAGTACTTC.

The chain uses TRBV11-2 and TRBJ1-3; no firm D call. Trimming left V 1 base short and J 4 bases short, with 5 bases between. This CDR3 comprises 13 residues. Germline V gene lookup returns CDR1 SGHAT and CDR2 FQNNGV. The CDR3 reads CASSLGWGNTIYF. In DNA, the CDR3 is TGTGCCAGCAGCTTAGGATGGGGAAACACCATATATTTT. Combining the CDR3 with reference TRBV11-2 and TRBJ1-3 gives the whole variable domain EAGVAQSPRYKIIEKRQSVAFWCNPISGHATLYWYQQILGQGPKLLIQFQNNGVVDDSQLPKDRFSAERLKGVDSTLKIQPAKLEDSAVYLCASSLGWGNTIYFGEGSWLTVV.

The chain employs TRBV4-1 and TRBJ1-4; no clear D gene. The V end was cut by 1 base, the J end by 8 bases, with 11 bases between. CDR1 MGHRA and CDR2 YSYEKL come from the germline V gene. The CDR3 loop spans 14 amino acids. CDR3 nucleotides: TGCGCCAGCAGCCAAGGAGAGGGCGCAGAAAAACTGTTTTTT. Translation: CASSQGEGAEKLFF.

This sequence joins TRBV2 and TRBJ1-1, with 8 bases identical to TRBD1. CDR1 and CDR2 (germline): SNHLY, FYNNEI. The CDR3 totals 15 residues. Germline trimming cut 2 bases from V and 7 bases from J; bases unmatched to any gene: 9. CDR3 nucleotides: TGTGCCAGCAGTGAACCACGAGGACAGGGCGGTGAAGCTTTCTTT. Encoded protein: CASSEPRGQGGEAFF.

The chain employs TRBV14 and TRBJ2-7, with D possibly TRBD2 on 5 matching bases. From germline, CDR1 is SGHDN and CDR2 FVKESK. Between the trimmed V and J ends, which lost 2 bases and 2 bases, there was a span of 22 bases. This CDR3 spans 18 amino acids. This CDR3 reads CASSQPPGWQAAAYEQYF. CDR3 DNA sequence: TGTGCCAGCAGCCAACCCCCGGGGTGGCAGGCAGCCGCCTACGAGCAGTACTTC.

The chain couples TRBV4-3 to TRBJ2-3; TRBD1 matches 9 bases. J was trimmed by 8 bases and V by 8 bases; bases with no gene match: 8. Per germline, CDR1 LGHNA and CDR2 YSLEER. The CDR3 runs 13 residues. The CDR3 nucleotides read TGCGCCAGCGGGACAGGGCTAGCCGCTACGCAGTATTTT. Translating it yields CASGTGLAATQYF.

The rearrangement joins TRBV2 to TRBJ2-7, with TRBD2 matching over 12 bases. There are 14 residues in the CDR3. Germline CDR1 reads SNHLY; CDR2 reads FYNNEI. V lost 5 bases, J lost 3 bases, and 2 bases stayed unmatched. This CDR3 is CASSTSGGHYEQYF. The CDR3 DNA is TGTGCCAGCAGTACTAGCGGGGGGCACTACGAGCAGTACTTC.

This chain links TRBV5-4 with TRBJ2-1; D may be TRBD2 (6 bases). Germline V gives CDR1 SGHNT, CDR2 YYREEE (reference sequence). Trimming took off 4 bases at V and 2 bases at J, with 13 bases between the two ends. The CDR3 contains 15 residues. Here the CDR3 reads CASSPGLRAYNEQFF. As DNA, the CDR3 is TGTGCCAGCAGCCCGGGACTTCGCGCCTACAATGAGCAGTTCTTC.

This clone was seen just once. The chain has TRBV10-3 and TRBJ1-2; 12 nucleotides agree with TRBD1. The CDR3 contains 15 residues. Germline V gene lookup returns CDR1 ENHRY and CDR2 SYGVKD. V trimming: 6 bases; J trimming: 8 bases; junction bases outside the gene matches: 10. CDR3 residues: CAISAGTGGVKGYTF. The CDR3 nucleotides read TGTGCCATCAGCGCCGGGACAGGGGGCGTTAAAGGCTACACCTTC.

The J gene is TRBJ2-3, the V gene TRBV10-3, with TRBD1 identical over 9 bases. Losses at the gene ends were 6 bases for V and 5 bases for J; bases not matched to a gene: 6. The germline CDR1 and CDR2 sequences are ENHRY and SYGVKD. This CDR3 region has 14 residues. The CDR3 is CAIRGDREGDTQYF. The DNA for the CDR3 is TGTGCCATCAGGGGGGACAGGGAAGGAGATACGCAGTATTTT.

J is TRBJ1-3 and V is TRBV4-2; TRBD1 is a possible D gene (5 bases). Trimming shortened V by 1 base and J by 2 bases, and 12 bases separated the two germline ends. The CDR3 length is 16 residues. Germline CDR1 and CDR2: LGHNA and YNFKEQ. The CDR3 DNA reads TGTGCCAGCAGCCAAGTCGGGGGAGTCCCTGGAAACACCATATATTTT. It is translated as CASSQVGGVPGNTIYF.

The genes are TRBV2 and TRBJ1-2, with 9 bases that match TRBD1. The germline V gene encodes CDR1 SNHLY and CDR2 FYNNEI. CDR3 length: 14 residues. Unmatched junction bases numbered 8, after V lost 8 bases and J lost 4 bases. This chain's CDR3 is CASLTLTGGYGYTF. The CDR3 DNA is TGTGCCAGCCTAACCTTGACAGGGGGCTATGGCTACACCTTC.

V gene TRBV9 combines with J gene TRBJ2-2, with 8 bases matching TRBD2. CDR1 SGDLS and CDR2 YYNGEE come from the germline V gene. The CDR3 is 15 amino acids. The junction had 2 bases not matched to a gene; V was cut back by 0 bases and J by 4 bases. CDR3 in amino acids: CASSVVGLGTGELFF. The CDR3 coding sequence is TGTGCCAGCAGCGTAGTGGGACTAGGCACCGGGGAGCTGTTTTTT. The variable domain in full, completed from reference TRBV9 and TRBJ2-2, reads DSGVTQTPKHLITATGQRVTLRCSPRSGDLSVYWYQQSLDQGLQFLIQYYNGEERAKGNILERFSAQQFPDLHSELNLSSLELGDSALYFCASSVVGLGTGELFFGEGSRLTVL.

The V call is TRBV5-1, the J call TRBJ1-1, with 9 nucleotides matching TRBD1. CDR1 and CDR2 (germline): SGHRS, YFSETQ. The V and J ends lost 4 bases and 7 bases, in that order; junction bases with no gene match: 11. This CDR3 is built from 15 residues. The CDR3 spells CASSLRGQGEGEAFF. The CDR3 region has the DNA TGCGCCAGCAGCCTCCGGGGACAGGGAGAGGGTGAAGCTTTCTTT.

J is TRBJ2-1 and V is TRBV10-3, with D perhaps given as TRBD1 or TRBD2 (5 bases each). Germline values: CDR1 ENHRY, CDR2 SYGVKD. The CDR3 totals 13 residues. V was trimmed by 9 bases and J by 9 bases, leaving 18 bases between them. This CDR3 is CAIRTTAEGEQFF. The CDR3 DNA follows: TGTGCCATTCGGACGACAGCCGAGGGTGAGCAGTTCTTC.

The genes are TRBV7-2 and TRBJ1-1, with a tentative D call TRBD1 (6 bases). V shed 7 bases and J shed 0 bases, with 12 bases lying between them. This CDR3 comprises 14 residues. CDR1 and CDR2 (germline): SGHTA, FQGNSA. DNA of the CDR3: TGTGCCAGCACCCGGGACACGTTGAACACTGAAGCTTTCTTT. Translated: CASTRDTLNTEAFF.

The chain has TRBV6-5 and TRBJ1-5, with TRBD1 matching over 9 bases. Looked up from germline, CDR1 is MNHEY and CDR2 is SVGAGI. Trimming cost V 6 bases and J 5 bases; bases outside gene matches: 5. The CDR3 extends over 14 amino acids. In nucleotides, the CDR3 is TGTGCCAGCAGCAAAAGACAGGGGGATCAGCCCCAGCATTTT. Translation gives CASSKRQGDQPQHF.

V and J are TRBV7-9 and TRBJ1-4; 9 bases are a match to TRBD1. The junction had 9 bases not matched to a gene; V was cut back by 5 bases and J by 8 bases. This CDR3 region has 15 residues. CDR1 SEHNR and CDR2 FQNEAQ come from the germline V gene (reference sequence). In DNA, the CDR3 is TGTGCCAGCAGCACGCCCGGACAGGGGCAGGAAAAACTGTTTTTT. The encoded protein is CASSTPGQGQEKLFF.

The count of this clone is one. The V call is TRBV13, the J call TRBJ1-3; D is unresolved. The CDR3 runs to 15 residues. The germline V and J ends were trimmed by 4 bases and 0 bases, with 10 bases remaining between them. The germline V gene encodes CDR1 PRHDT and CDR2 FYEKMQ (reference sequence). This chain's CDR3 is CASSSGPYSGNTIYF. The CDR3 region has the DNA TGTGCCAGCAGCTCTGGGCCGTACTCTGGAAACACCATATATTTT.

The chain recombines TRBV9 with TRBJ2-5; TRBD2 matches 9 bases. Per the germline V gene, CDR1 is SGDLS and CDR2 is YYNGEE. This CDR3 has 17 amino acids. With 0 bases clipped from V and 2 bases from J, the junction kept 8 bases outside the gene matches. CDR3 in amino acids: CASSVGAGGPNQETQYF. The CDR3 DNA is TGTGCCAGCAGCGTAGGCGCGGGGGGGCCTAATCAAGAGACCCAGTACTTC.

This chain joins TRBV18 and TRBJ1-2; weak D call: TRBD1 (5 bases). The CDR3 has 14 amino acids. Germline CDR1 reads KGHSH; CDR2 reads LQKENI. V was pared by 2 bases and J by 8 bases, with 15 bases between. CDR3 loop: CASSPTWAGNGYTF. DNA of the CDR3: TGTGCCAGCTCACCAACTTGGGCAGGGAACGGCTACACCTTC.

The count of this clone is one. V usage is TRBV3-1 (or the pseudogene TRBV3-2) and J usage is TRBJ1-1; D is uncertain. This CDR3 region has 13 residues. CDR1 and CDR2 (germline): LGHDT, YNNKEL (reference sequence). V was clipped by 4 bases and J by 4 bases, with 10 bases between them. DNA for the CDR3: TGTGCCAGCAGCCCGTCTAGTGCCACTGAAGCTTTCTTT. This translates into CASSPSSATEAFF.

The chain uses TRBV2 and TRBJ2-1, with 8 bases that match TRBD2. Germline trimming cut 7 bases from V and 0 bases from J; bases unmatched to any gene: 5. Germline CDR1 SNHLY, CDR2 FYNNEI. The CDR3 sequence is 15 residues long. The CDR3 loop reads CASNGGGYSYNEQFF. The CDR3 bases are TGTGCCAGCAATGGCGGGGGGTACTCCTACAATGAGCAGTTCTTC.

The chain employs TRBV5-1 and TRBJ2-5; TRBD1 aligns across 8 bases. Trimming removed 3 bases from V and 5 bases from J; junction bases left unmatched: 6. The germline CDR1 and CDR2 sequences are SGHRS and YFSETQ. This CDR3 region has 14 residues. The CDR3 is CASSWGTGRETQYF. CDR3 in DNA: TGCGCCAGCAGCTGGGGGACAGGCCGGGAGACCCAGTACTTC. The full variable domain, in which reference TRBV5-1 and TRBJ2-5 provide the parts outside the CDR3, is KAGVTQTPRYLIKTRGQQVTLSCSPISGHRSVSWYQQTPGQGLQFLFEYFSETQRNKGNFPGRFSGRQFSNSRSEMNVSTLELGDSALYLCASSWGTGRETQYFGPGTRLLVL.

This chain links TRBV28 with TRBJ2-7; TRBD1 agrees at 10 bases. Trimming took 6 bases from V and 7 from J; bases not matched to a gene: 6. CDR1 and CDR2 from the germline V gene are MDHEN and SYDVKM. The CDR3 extends over 13 amino acids. CDR3 nucleotide sequence: TGTGCCAGCAGGCTGACAGGGGGCTGGGAGCAGTACTTC. It translates to CASRLTGGWEQYF.

This clone was recorded once. The chain combines TRBV2 with TRBJ1-1, with D possibly matching TRBD1 (5 bases). Trimming shortened V by 10 bases and J by 1 base, and 16 bases separated the two germline ends. This CDR3 comprises 14 residues. Germline loops: CDR1 SNHLY, CDR2 FYNNEI. The CDR3 protein is CATGRGPTNTEAFF. The CDR3 coding sequence is TGTGCCACAGGGCGTGGCCCCACGAACACTGAAGCTTTCTTT.

This clone was seen more than once but under ten times. V usage is TRBV19 and J usage is TRBJ1-2; D may be TRBD1 (5 bases). Trimming took off 4 bases at V and 3 bases at J, with 12 bases between the two ends. This CDR3 has 14 residues. The germline gives CDR1 LNHDA, CDR2 SQIVND (reference sequence). CDR3 sequence: CASSTKGRDYGYTF. The CDR3 DNA sequence: TGTGCCAGTAGTACCAAGGGGAGAGACTATGGCTACACCTTC.

The chain links TRBV3-1 (or the pseudogene TRBV3-2) to TRBJ2-7; maybe TRBD2 (5 bases). V was clipped by 1 base and J by 3 bases, with 25 bases between them. Germline lookup yields CDR1 LGHDT and CDR2 YNNKEL (reference sequence). CDR3 length: 19 residues. The CDR3 here is CASSQALGVWRYYYYEQYF. CDR3 bases: TGTGCCAGCAGCCAAGCACTGGGCGTCTGGAGGTACTACTACTACGAGCAGTACTTC.

The chain is built from TRBV14 and TRBJ1-1; TRBD1 is a possible D gene (5 bases). The CDR3 extends over 13 amino acids. Deletions cut 4 bases from V and 6 bases from J, with 12 bases between. CDR1 is SGHDN and CDR2 is FVKESK in the germline V gene. The CDR3 sequence is CASSLNLGAEAFF. CDR3 bases: TGTGCCAGCAGCCTCAATCTAGGGGCTGAAGCTTTCTTT.

This chain links TRBV7-9 with TRBJ2-7, with 7 bases matching TRBD2. This CDR3 is built from 15 residues. Germline V gene sequence: CDR1 SEHNR, CDR2 FQNEAQ (reference sequence). After removal of 1 base from V and 1 base from J, the junction contained 4 bases not matched to a gene. In DNA, the CDR3 is TGTGCCAGCAGCTTAGAGGGAGGGCCATCCTACGAGCAGTACTTC. It yields the protein CASSLEGGPSYEQYF. Full variable domain (missing parts from reference TRBV7-9 and TRBJ2-7): DTGVSQNPRHKITKRGQNVTFRCDPISEHNRLYWYRQTLGQGPEFLTYFQNEAQLEKSRLLSDRFSAERPKGSFSTLEIQRTEQGDSAMYLCASSLEGGPSYEQYFGPGTRLTVT.

The chain couples TRBV14 to TRBJ1-1; D not certain. The germline CDR1 and CDR2 sequences are SGHDN and FVKESK. The CDR3 loop spans 15 amino acids. V was shortened by 3 bases and J by 1 base, with 12 bases between the two germline ends. This CDR3 reads CASSQILTKNTEAFF. The DNA for the CDR3 is TGTGCCAGCAGCCAGATACTGACAAAGAACACTGAAGCTTTCTTT.